This T cell receptor (beta chain) comes out of a study of molecular identifiers for immune sequencing clone quantification (dated by TCRdb to the late 2010s). Concerning the study at large: In a replicate experiment, RNA from around 20,000 or 100,000 naive CD8 T cells was split into five aliquots, four of which were sequenced. The study was a methods study using CD8 T cells to benchmark molecular-identifier clustering-based TCR repertoire sequencing (MIDCIRS) and TCR RNA copy counting.

Concerning this clonotype: This clone's antigen is unknown. Base qualities were left out, and no much larger clone turns up one base away.

Based on the germline V gene, the CDR1 and CDR2 sequences are SGHAT and FQNNGV. The junction shows trimming of 0 bases on V and 10 bases on J, plus 19 bases between the germline ends. The CDR3 goes from the cysteine to the phenylalanine over 16 residues. Solely the CDR3 DNA is kept, with 48 bases framed from the first base. Libraries of naive CD8 T cells were built from around 20,000 to 1,000,000 sorted cells, with 10%, 30% or 50% of the purified RNA used. Naive CD8 T cells were FACS-sorted as CD8+CD4-CCR7+CD45RA+ on a BD FACSAria II into RLT Plus buffer. To test detection sensitivity, Jurkat RNA equivalent to over 8 TCR copies was spiked into samples of about 18,000-1,000,000 naive CD8 T cells. CD8 T cells were enriched with RosetteSep CD8+ T Cell Enrichment Cocktail and Ficoll-Paque, followed by ACK red cell lysis. Libraries were made using PCR. Sequencing used an Illumina HiSeq 4000. Bulk TCR libraries were prepared as previously described, using TCR primers listed in Table S5. Purification of total RNA was performed with the Qiagen AllPrep DNA/RNA kit. Before analysis, reads from multiple sequencing runs of one library were combined. As for how the authors treated the data: Only reads with exact TCR constant sequence were kept, trimmed to 150 nt, and grouped by their 12-nt molecular barcodes. Within each barcode group, reads were sub-clustered at a 15% Levenshtein threshold, and quality-weighted consensus sequences were built per RNA molecule. Non-functional sequences were excluded, and lower-count sequences lying one edit away from another sequence were also excluded. On the basis of fitting two negative binomial distributions, barcode sub-clusters with fewer than 20% of the maximum read count were discarded. TCRdb trimmed the raw reads at Q25, called clones with MiXCR and kept productive beta chains. Records with the same CDR3 protein are collapsed into one entry carrying the most frequent genes and DNA. TCRdb, rather than the study authors, made the V and J calls. The sample yields hundreds of thousands of distinct CDR3 sequences; just under 20% were counted once. The ten largest account for 0.85% to 0.9% of the sample.

Beyond this particular receptor, the publication reports: Modeling gave about three recovered TCR RNA copies per cell versus approximately 11 by digital PCR, implying roughly 30% capture efficiency. Spiked-in Jurkat TCR RNA equivalent to a single cell was reported to be detectable even among fewer than 1.2 million naive CD8 T cells. When barcode sub-clustering was not used, chimeric consensus sequences inflated TCR diversity, with chimeras reaching as high as 47%. Spiked-in Jurkat TCR RNA (about ten copies' worth), which is not part of the donor repertoire, was contained in the naive libraries. Clones above 20 RNA copies held over 98% of molecules in CMV-specific effector cells but under 1% in naive cells. The sizes of highly expanded clones could end up underestimated when identical TCR molecules share a barcode.

This clonotype was obtained from a human donor in good health. Some libraries in this study had Jurkat cell RNA spiked in. The V and J genes are TRBV11-2 and TRBJ2-1, and possibly TRBD2, on 5 matching bases. Input material: naive CD8+ T cells from blood, with Jurkat cell RNA spiked in. This specimen's cell subset or site label, per the study, means: FACS-sorted CD8+CD4-CCR7+CD45RA+ naive T cells. The CDR3 sequence is CASSLDLYTHPGEQFF. The bases are TGTGCCAGCAGCTTAGATCTATACACCCATCCGGGGGAGCAGTTCTTC.